The 8 T cell receptor beta chains listed next were all sequenced from one sample in a study of T cells in Graves' hyperthyroidism and ophthalmopathy. The source material, RNA transcripts, was used to amplify TCR beta CDR3 regions. A first-round RT-PCR of the TCR CDR3 used the HTBI primer set. TCRdb independently ran MiXCR on the multiplex PCR reads; one entry per CDR3 protein. The sample consists of approximately 410,000 distinct CDR3 sequences, 12% to 15% of them appearing once. Sequenced material: blood. The receptors derive from a woman under 30 with Graves' hyperthyroidism.

This clonotype has ten or more counts. The V gene is TRBV30, the J gene TRBJ1-4; 7 bases line up with TRBD1. Germline lookup yields CDR1 GTSNPN and CDR2 SVGIG (reference sequence). V shed 4 bases and J 3 bases; nucleotides not matched to a gene: 2. The CDR3 extends over 13 amino acids. The CDR3 nucleotides read TGTGCCTGGAATGGGACAGCTAATGAAAAACTGTTTTTT. Amino acid sequence: CAWNGTANEKLFF. Based on the CDR3 plus reference TRBV30 and TRBJ1-4, the full variable domain is SQTIHQWPATLVQPVGSPLSLECTVEGTSNPNLYWYRQAAGRGLQLLFYSVGIGQISSEVPQNLSASRPQDRQFILSSKKLLLSDSGFYLCAWNGTANEKLFFGSGTQLSVL.

In this sample, this clonotype turned up many times. The V and J genes are TRBV28 and TRBJ1-5; 7 bases line up with TRBD1. Germline trimming cut 3 bases from V and 2 bases from J; bases unmatched to any gene: 7. The V gene's germline CDR1 is MDHEN and CDR2 SYDVKM. The CDR3 is 16 residues long. DNA for the CDR3: TGTGCCAGCAGTTTCCTTGGGCAGGGGGGCAATCAGCCCCAGCATTTT. Residues: CASSFLGQGGNQPQHF.

This clonotype was seen ten or more times. The chain recombines TRBV5-1 with TRBJ1-1; D might be TRBD1 (6 bases). In germline, CDR1 is SGHRS, CDR2 YFSETQ. V was trimmed by 4 bases and J by 1 base, leaving 14 bases between them. CDR3 length equals 15 residues. DNA for the CDR3: TGCGCCAGCAGCGGGGGGGCCCGGGAGAACACTGAAGCTTTCTTT. It codes for CASSGGARENTEAFF.

The genes are TRBV4-1 and TRBJ1-2, with TRBD1 matching over 10 bases. Germline values: CDR1 MGHRA, CDR2 YSYEKL. Losses at the gene ends were 4 bases for V and 4 bases for J; bases not matched to a gene: 6. The CDR3 loop spans 15 amino acids. The CDR3 coding sequence is TGCGCCAGCAGCCGAGACCGGGACAGGGGCTATGGCTACACCTTC. Its protein product is CASSRDRDRGYGYTF.

At least ten counts were recorded for this clonotype. The chain carries TRBV7-9 and TRBJ2-3; 10 nucleotides agree with TRBD2. V dropped 5 bases and J dropped 2; count of bases not matched to a gene: 4. The CDR3 runs to 15 residues. CDR1 and CDR2 from the germline V gene are SEHNR and FQNEAQ (reference sequence). CDR3 loop: CASSRTSGNTDTQYF. The CDR3 nucleotides read TGTGCCAGCAGCCGGACTAGCGGAAACACAGATACGCAGTATTTT.

A few counts support this clonotype. V is TRBV28 and J is TRBJ1-1, with D tentatively TRBD1 (6 bases). Germline V CDR1 and CDR2: MDHEN, SYDVKM. The CDR3 extends over 15 amino acids. The V and J ends lost 7 bases and 1 base respectively, with 16 bases between them. The CDR3 region is CASTGGGPPNTEAFF. CDR3 nucleotides: TGTGCCAGCACCGGAGGGGGGCCCCCGAACACTGAAGCTTTCTTT.

This clonotype was counted ten times or more. The chain carries TRBV11-3 and TRBJ1-2; TRBD1 is a possible D gene (6 bases). Germline CDR1 and CDR2: SGHNT and YENEEA. This CDR3 has 22 residues. V was pared by 6 bases and J by 2 bases, with 37 bases between. CDR3 loop: CASSWADGGTTWEPHLNYGYTF. CDR3 coding DNA: TGTGCCAGCAGTTGGGCGGACGGAGGGACAACCTGGGAACCGCACTTAAACTATGGCTACACCTTC. The full variable domain, with the rest looked up from reference TRBV11-3 and TRBJ1-2, is EAGVVQSPRYKIIEKKQPVAFWCNPISGHNTLYWYLQNLGQGPELLIRYENEEAVDDSQLPKDRFSAERLKGVDSTLKIQPAELGDSAVYLCASSWADGGTTWEPHLNYGYTFGSGTRLTVV.

This clonotype was seen at least ten times. The rearrangement joins TRBV11-1 to TRBJ2-5, with 7 nucleotides matching TRBD1. This CDR3 is built from 14 residues. V shed 5 bases, J shed 5 bases, and the junction held 8 bases outside the gene matches. Germline V CDR1 and CDR2: SGHAT, FQDESV (reference sequence). The CDR3 sequence is CASSPPGQKETQYF. The CDR3 DNA follows: TGTGCCAGCAGCCCACCGGGACAGAAGGAGACCCAGTACTTC.